Shown below are 23 T cell receptor beta chains from a single sample sequenced in a study of blood T cell repertoires in COVID-19. Libraries were prepared by immunoSEQ multiplex PCR; TCRdb keeps only in-frame clonotypes and omits some of them. The sample consists of 150,000 to 200,000 clones, 90% of them appearing once. Sequencing was done on a sample of peripheral blood. Source of these receptors: a man aged 45 to 65 with acute or convalescent COVID-19.

The CDR3 DNA reads TGTGCCAGCAGCGAGGGGGGGGCGCCGGGCGGGGAGCTGTTTTTT. Translating gives CASSEGGAPGGELFF. The V gene is TRBV6-6, the J gene TRBJ2-2; TRBD2 is a possible D gene (7 bases). Germline assignment: CDR1 MNHNY and CDR2 SVGAGI (reference sequence). The V gene lost 6 bases and the J gene lost 7 bases, with 18 bases spanning the gap. This CDR3 contains 15 residues.

This chain links TRBV10-1 with TRBJ1-4, with D perhaps TRBD1 (6 bases). The CDR3 extends over 16 amino acids. Germline V gene data show CDR1 as WNHNN and CDR2 as SYGVQD (reference sequence). V lost 10 bases and J lost 4, with 22 bases in between. The CDR3 DNA follows: TGCGCCAACGAGGGGGGGGGACCCAGGGGTAATGAAAAACTGTTTTTT. Encoded protein: CANEGGGPRGNEKLFF.

J is TRBJ2-2 and V is TRBV9; unclear D gene. V lost 0 bases, J lost 0 bases, and 6 bases lay in between. CDR1 is SGDLS and CDR2 is YYNGEE in the germline V gene. There are 15 residues in the CDR3. The CDR3 nucleotides are TGTGCCAGCAGCGTAGCTAGTTCGAACACCGGGGAGCTGTTTTTT. This codes for CASSVASSNTGELFF. The variable domain in full, completed from reference TRBV9 and TRBJ2-2, reads DSGVTQTPKHLITATGQRVTLRCSPRSGDLSVYWYQQSLDQGLQFLIQYYNGEERAKGNILERFSAQQFPDLHSELNLSSLELGDSALYFCASSVASSNTGELFFGEGSRLTVL.

The chain links TRBV7-3 to TRBJ2-5, with 7 nucleotides matching TRBD1. Germline-derived CDR1 and CDR2 are SGHTA and FQGTGA. The CDR3 has 14 amino acids. The trim removed 5 bases at V and 5 bases at J, leaving 8 bases unmatched. The CDR3 spells CASSPGTAEETQYF. The CDR3 DNA sequence: TGTGCCAGCAGCCCCGGGACAGCAGAGGAGACCCAGTACTTC.

The CDR3 is CASSYGQRNTGELFF. The CDR3 bases are TGTGCCAGCAGTTACGGCCAGCGAAACACCGGGGAGCTGTTTTTT. The chain links TRBV28 to TRBJ2-2; D is unresolved. The V gene's germline CDR1 is MDHEN and CDR2 SYDVKM. The CDR3 contains 15 residues. Trimming cost V 4 bases and J 2 bases, with 11 bases left between them.

This chain joins TRBV24-1 and TRBJ1-2, with TRBD1 matching over 7 bases. The CDR3 runs to 15 residues. Germline V CDR1 and CDR2: KGHDR, SFDVKD. The V and J ends lost 3 bases and 3 bases, in that order; junction bases with no gene match: 6. This CDR3 is CATSDRTGDYYGYTF. The CDR3 DNA reads as TGTGCCACCAGTGATCGGACAGGCGATTACTATGGCTACACCTTC.

The genes are TRBV3-1 (or the pseudogene TRBV3-2) and TRBJ1-2; D remains ambiguous. Trimming removed 0 bases from V and 3 bases from J, with 14 bases in between. The CDR3 totals 16 residues. In germline, CDR1 is LGHDT, CDR2 YNNKEL (reference sequence). The CDR3 coding sequence is TGTGCCAGCAGCCAAGACCATTACAACCTCTACTATGGCTACACCTTC. Translated, it gives CASSQDHYNLYYGYTF.

This clone appeared once. CDR3 in DNA: TGTGCCATCAGTGCAGGGACAGGGGTGTACGAGCAGTACGTC. As protein: CAISAGTGVYEQYV. The chain employs TRBV10-3 and TRBJ2-7; 10 bases agree with TRBD1. V lost 4 bases and J lost 4; bases outside the gene matches: 4. The CDR3 is 14 amino acids. Per germline, CDR1 ENHRY and CDR2 SYGVKD.

CDR3 protein: CASSQSWRHNEQFF. The CDR3 DNA reads as TGCGCCAGCAGTCAATCGTGGAGGCACAATGAGCAGTTCTTC. The chain carries TRBV23-1 and TRBJ2-1; D perhaps matches TRBD2 (5 bases). TRBV23-1 belongs to the ORF category, with a function that is uncertain. The CDR3 loop spans 14 amino acids. V was cut by 0 bases and J by 5 bases, with 8 bases left in between.

The chain uses TRBV7-3 and TRBJ2-2; 9 nucleotides line up with TRBD2. CDR3 length equals 16 residues. V was pared by 0 bases and J by 5 bases, with 4 bases of the junction left unmatched. CDR1 SGHTA and CDR2 FQGTGA come from the germline V gene. The CDR3, as DNA: TGTGCCAGCAGCTTAACGCGGGAGGGCCGAACCGGGGAGCTGTTTTTT. Translating gives CASSLTREGRTGELFF. Variable domain in full (rest from reference TRBV7-3 and TRBJ2-2): GAGVSQTPSNKVTEKGKYVELRCDPISGHTALYWYRQSLGQGPEFLIYFQGTGAADDSGLPNDRFFAVRPEGSVSTLKIQRTERGDSAVYLCASSLTREGRTGELFFGEGSRLTVL.

Worth noting for this clone: Other nucleotide sequences in the sample specify the same CDR3. The J gene is TRBJ2-6, the V gene TRBV19, with D maybe TRBD1 (5 bases). This CDR3 comprises 15 residues. Trimming removed 9 bases at V and 0 bases at J, with 12 bases between. Germline lookup yields CDR1 LNHDA and CDR2 SQIVND (reference sequence). The CDR3 protein is CASTRDSSGANVLTF. In DNA form, the CDR3 reads TGTGCCAGCACCAGGGATTCCTCTGGGGCCAACGTCCTGACTTTC.

The chain combines TRBV7-9 with TRBJ2-1; 7 bases line up with TRBD1. Unmatched junction bases numbered 15, after V lost 5 bases and J lost 5 bases. Germline V gene data show CDR1 as SEHNR and CDR2 as FQNEAQ (reference sequence). This CDR3 spans 17 amino acids. CDR3 DNA: TGTGCCAGCAGCCCCCGGCTACGACAGGGAATCAACAATGAGCAGTTCTTC. This translates into CASSPRLRQGINNEQFF. Using reference TRBV7-9 and TRBJ2-1 for the parts outside the CDR3, the full variable domain is DTGVSQNPRHKITKRGQNVTFRCDPISEHNRLYWYRQTLGQGPEFLTYFQNEAQLEKSRLLSDRFSAERPKGSFSTLEIQRTEQGDSAMYLCASSPRLRQGINNEQFFGPGTRLTVL.

This chain joins TRBV28 and TRBJ1-6, with 7 bases that match TRBD1. V trimming: 1 base; J trimming: 8 bases; junction bases outside the gene matches: 14. Germline V gives CDR1 MDHEN, CDR2 SYDVKM. CDR3 size: 18 residues. This CDR3 reads CASSLSTGLGSVDSPLHF. CDR3 in DNA: TGTGCCAGCAGTTTATCGACAGGGTTGGGGAGCGTTGATTCACCCCTCCACTTT. The entire variable domain, with the rest obtained from reference TRBV28 and TRBJ1-6, is as follows: DVKVTQSSRYLVKRTGEKVFLECVQDMDHENMFWYRQDPGLGLRLIYFSYDVKMKEKGDIPEGYSVSREKKERFSLILESASTNQTSMYLCASSLSTGLGSVDSPLHFGNGTRLTVT.

This sequence joins TRBV7-9 and TRBJ2-2, with 7 positions matching TRBD1. The CDR3 is made up of 14 amino acids. V lost 4 bases to trimming and J lost 2 bases; unmatched junction nucleotides: 1. CDR1 and CDR2 from the germline V gene are SEHNR and FQNEAQ (reference sequence). CDR3: CASSWDRNTGELFF. CDR3 coding DNA: TGTGCCAGCAGCTGGGACAGAAACACCGGGGAGCTGTTTTTT.

The rearrangement links TRBV4-3 to TRBJ1-6; no firm D call. V was pared by 0 bases and J by 11 bases, with 11 bases between. The germline CDR1 and CDR2 sequences are LGHNA and YSLEER. The CDR3 has 14 residues. The CDR3 is CASSQERKQTPLHF. As DNA, the CDR3 is TGCGCCAGCAGCCAAGAAAGGAAACAGACACCCCTCCACTTT.

This chain uses TRBV6-6 with TRBJ2-1, with 8 bases identical to TRBD1. This CDR3 contains 17 residues. The V segment lost 5 bases and the J segment 3 bases; nucleotides outside the gene matches: 12. Germline loops: CDR1 MNHNY, CDR2 SVGAGI (reference sequence). The CDR3 here is CASSRTGKKAFYNEQFF. In DNA, the CDR3 is TGTGCCAGCAGTCGGACAGGGAAGAAGGCTTTCTACAATGAGCAGTTCTTC.

This clone was found once. J is TRBJ2-7 and V is TRBV14, with 11 bases matching TRBD1. Germline V gene lookup returns CDR1 SGHDN and CDR2 FVKESK. The trim removed 4 bases at V and 7 bases at J, leaving 21 bases unmatched. The CDR3 has 19 residues. The CDR3 is CASSPLPDRGRGRSGEQYV. The CDR3 nucleotides read TGTGCCAGCAGCCCCCTTCCGGACAGGGGGCGCGGGCGCTCAGGTGAGCAGTACGTC.

V is TRBV20-1 and J is TRBJ1-1, with a possible D match to TRBD1 (5 bases). V was pared by 6 bases and J by 1 base, with 6 bases between. This CDR3 is built from 11 residues. Germline V gene sequence: CDR1 DFQATT, CDR2 SNEGSKA (reference sequence). The CDR3 region has the DNA TGCAGTGCGGACAAGAACACTGAAGCTTTCTTT. Encoded protein: CSADKNTEAFF.

This clone appeared a single time. This chain links TRBV15 with TRBJ1-4, with 12 bases aligning to TRBD1. Germline-derived CDR1 and CDR2 are LNHNV and YYDKDF (reference sequence). The length of the CDR3 is 15 residues. Trimming removed 4 bases from V and 7 bases from J; junction bases left unmatched: 4. The CDR3 protein is CATSTRDRGREKLFF. The CDR3 coding sequence is TGTGCCACCAGCACCCGGGACAGGGGGCGTGAAAAACTGTTTTTT.

The chain carries TRBV5-5 and TRBJ2-7; TRBD1 is a possible D gene (7 bases). Per the germline V gene, CDR1 is SGHKS and CDR2 is YYEKEE (reference sequence). This CDR3 region has 14 residues. Trimming left V 0 bases short and J 3 bases short, with 10 bases between. CDR3: CASSLGQGGYEQYF. The CDR3 DNA follows: TGTGCCAGCAGCTTGGGGCAGGGGGGCTACGAGCAGTACTTC.

The V gene is TRBV3-1 (or the pseudogene TRBV3-2), the J gene TRBJ2-4, with no clear D. The CDR3 runs 15 residues. V was cut by 0 bases and J by 4 bases, with 10 bases left in between. CDR1 and CDR2 (germline): LGHDT, YNNKEL (reference sequence). This chain's CDR3 is CASSQDATPKNIQYF. CDR3 bases: TGTGCCAGCAGCCAAGATGCGACACCAAAAAACATTCAGTACTTC.

The chain employs TRBV5-8 and TRBJ2-7; the match to TRBD1 covers 8 bases. The germline V gene has CDR1 SGHTS and CDR2 YDEGEE. CDR3 length: 14 amino acids. The junction had 2 bases not matched to a gene; V was cut back by 0 bases and J by 3 bases. CDR3 DNA: TGTGCCAGCAGCTTGGAAGACAGGGGCTACGAGCAGTACGTC. Translated: CASSLEDRGYEQYV.

The J gene is TRBJ2-7, the V gene TRBV5-1; TRBD1 aligns across 8 bases. V lost 2 bases, J lost 6 bases, and 13 bases stayed unmatched. Germline CDR1 is SGHRS and CDR2 is YFSETQ. CDR3 length: 16 residues. CDR3 in amino acids: CASSFTGGAISGEQYF. As DNA, the CDR3 is TGCGCCAGCAGCTTCACAGGGGGAGCCATTTCGGGCGAGCAGTACTTC. Complete variable domain (other parts from reference TRBV5-1 and TRBJ2-7): KAGVTQTPRYLIKTRGQQVTLSCSPISGHRSVSWYQQTPGQGLQFLFEYFSETQRNKGNFPGRFSGRQFSNSRSEMNVSTLELGDSALYLCASSFTGGAISGEQYFGPGTRLTVT.